A selection of T cell receptor beta chains follows, all from one sample in a study of blood T cell repertoires in COVID-19. Here immunoSEQ multiplex PCR was the method, and the copy in TCRdb shows in-frame clones only, minus some. This table holds around 200,000 clones, around 84% found once. The sample consisted of PBMCs or T cells enriched from blood (not recorded which). These TCRs come from a man aged 40-50 years who had recovered from COVID-19. The CDR3 runs from the conserved cysteine through the conserved F or W. Each record gives: D gene, J gene, V gene, clone size, CDR3 DNA, CDR3 protein. A D gene is named only where the DNA matches it firmly. Size is omitted from some rows. Given values are once, few, many or a class for expanded clones.

d_call: .; j_call: TRBJ2-7; v_call: TRBV27; clone_size: .; cdr3_nt: TGTGCCAGCAGTTTCGCGGGACTTGACTACGAGCAGTACTTC; cdr3_aa: CASSFAGLDYEQYF
d_call: .; j_call: TRBJ2-1; v_call: TRBV6-2/TRBV6-3; clone_size: .; cdr3_nt: TGTGCCAGCAGTTATAGTAGGAGGGCCTACAATGAGCAGTTCTTC; cdr3_aa: CASSYSRRAYNEQFF
d_call: .; j_call: TRBJ2-5; v_call: TRBV11-2; clone_size: .; cdr3_nt: TGTGCCAGCAGCTCCGTCCGGAGAGAAGAGACCCAGTACTTC; cdr3_aa: CASSSVRREETQYF
d_call: TRBD2; j_call: TRBJ2-1; v_call: TRBV29-1; clone_size: .; cdr3_nt: TGCAGCGTTGATAGGGGACTAGCGGGATCCAATGAGCAGTTCTTC; cdr3_aa: CSVDRGLAGSNEQFF
d_call: .; j_call: TRBJ2-3; v_call: TRBV29-1; clone_size: .; cdr3_nt: TGCAGCGCCTACGAGGGCGATACGCAGTATTTT; cdr3_aa: CSAYEGDTQYF
d_call: .; j_call: TRBJ1-1; v_call: TRBV11-2; clone_size: .; cdr3_nt: TGTGCCAGCAGCTTAAACAGGAACACTGAAGCTTTCTTT; cdr3_aa: CASSLNRNTEAFF
d_call: .; j_call: TRBJ1-5; v_call: TRBV28; clone_size: .; cdr3_nt: TGTGCCAGCAGACCTTTCGCTTGGGCCTCCTTCAATCAGCCCCAGCATTTT; cdr3_aa: CASRPFAWASFNQPQHF
d_call: .; j_call: TRBJ2-7; v_call: TRBV5-3; clone_size: few; cdr3_nt: TGTGCCAGAAGCCATGACTGGTGCCCATCCTACGAGCAGTACTTC; cdr3_aa: CARSHDWCPSYEQYF
d_call: TRBD2; j_call: TRBJ2-7; v_call: TRBV19; clone_size: .; cdr3_nt: TGTGCCAGTAGTATGCAAGCGGGAGGCTACGAGCAGTACTTC; cdr3_aa: CASSMQAGGYEQYF
d_call: .; j_call: TRBJ2-5; v_call: TRBV12-5; clone_size: .; cdr3_nt: TGTGCTAGTGGCACCGACATTCAAGAGACCCAGTACTTC; cdr3_aa: CASGTDIQETQYF
d_call: .; j_call: TRBJ2-3; v_call: TRBV21-1; clone_size: .; cdr3_nt: TGTGCCAGCAGCAAAGCCGAAACAGGGGTCGACACAGATACGCAGTATTTT; cdr3_aa: CASSKAETGVDTDTQYF
d_call: TRBD2; j_call: TRBJ2-3; v_call: TRBV13; clone_size: .; cdr3_nt: TGTGCCAGCAGCTTAGGGTGGCGGGAGGTTCCAGATACGCAGTATTTT; cdr3_aa: CASSLGWREVPDTQYF
d_call: .; j_call: TRBJ1-1; v_call: TRBV4-1; clone_size: .; cdr3_nt: TGCGCCAGCAGCCTCCGTATCATGGGGGGGGAAGCGAACACTGAAGCTTTCTTT; cdr3_aa: CASSLRIMGGEANTEAFF
d_call: .; j_call: TRBJ2-3; v_call: TRBV3-1/TRBV3-2; clone_size: .; cdr3_nt: TGTGCCAGCAGCCAAGGACAAACCACGCGCCGTCCAGATACGCAGTATTTT; cdr3_aa: CASSQGQTTRRPDTQYF
d_call: .; j_call: TRBJ2-2; v_call: TRBV29-1; clone_size: .; cdr3_nt: TGCAGCGTTGAGGTGTGGGGGCGGGTCGGGGAGCTGTTTTTT; cdr3_aa: CSVEVWGRVGELFF
d_call: .; j_call: TRBJ1-5; v_call: TRBV25-1; clone_size: few; cdr3_nt: TGTGCCAGCAGTGCAAATAGCAATCAGCCCCAGCATTTT; cdr3_aa: CASSANSNQPQHF
d_call: TRBD1; j_call: TRBJ2-7; v_call: TRBV12-3/TRBV12-4; clone_size: few; cdr3_nt: TGTGCCAGCAGTCTGACAGGGAGCTACGAGCAGTACTTC; cdr3_aa: CASSLTGSYEQYF
d_call: TRBD2; j_call: TRBJ2-1; v_call: TRBV19; clone_size: once; cdr3_nt: TGTGCCAGTAGTAGTTGGACTAGCGGAAACAATGAGCAGTTCTTC; cdr3_aa: CASSSWTSGNNEQFF
d_call: TRBD1; j_call: TRBJ2-4; v_call: TRBV19; clone_size: .; cdr3_nt: TGTGCCAGTAGTTTCGGGACAGCGAACATTCAGTACTTC; cdr3_aa: CASSFGTANIQYF
d_call: .; j_call: TRBJ1-3; v_call: TRBV5-1; clone_size: .; cdr3_nt: TGCGCCAGCAGCTTGGATGCGGGTTTGGGTGGAAACACCATATATTTT; cdr3_aa: CASSLDAGLGGNTIYF
d_call: TRBD1; j_call: TRBJ1-5; v_call: TRBV27; clone_size: .; cdr3_nt: TGTGCCAGCAGCTTGACAGGGTTCAGCGGCAATCAGCCCCAGCATTTT; cdr3_aa: CASSLTGFSGNQPQHF
d_call: .; j_call: TRBJ2-5; v_call: TRBV30; clone_size: .; cdr3_nt: TGTGCCTGGAGTGTAATTGACGGGGGGACCCAGTACTTC; cdr3_aa: CAWSVIDGGTQYF
d_call: .; j_call: TRBJ2-7; v_call: TRBV28; clone_size: .; cdr3_nt: TGTGCCAGCAGTTTGCGAAGCTCCTACGAGCAGTACTTC; cdr3_aa: CASSLRSSYEQYF
d_call: TRBD1; j_call: TRBJ1-1; v_call: TRBV7-7; clone_size: .; cdr3_nt: TGTGCTAGCTCGGCGACAGGGTTGATCGCTGAAGCTTTCTTT; cdr3_aa: CASSATGLIAEAFF
d_call: TRBD1; j_call: TRBJ1-1; v_call: TRBV4-1; clone_size: .; cdr3_nt: TGCGCCAGCAGCCAACTGATTCCCGGGACAGCGAACACTGAAGCTTTCTTT; cdr3_aa: CASSQLIPGTANTEAFF
d_call: .; j_call: TRBJ2-7; v_call: TRBV9; clone_size: once; cdr3_nt: TGTGCCAGCAGCGTCCAGGGGGGTCCCAACGAGCAGTACTTC; cdr3_aa: CASSVQGGPNEQYF
d_call: .; j_call: TRBJ1-5; v_call: TRBV10-3; clone_size: .; cdr3_nt: TGTGCCATCAGTTCAGGGAATCAGCCCCAGCATTTT; cdr3_aa: CAISSGNQPQHF
d_call: TRBD1; j_call: TRBJ2-7; v_call: TRBV10-3; clone_size: .; cdr3_nt: TGTGCCATCAGTGAACCGGGACAGGGAGGAGTTGGCGAGCAGTACTTC; cdr3_aa: CAISEPGQGGVGEQYF
d_call: .; j_call: TRBJ2-1; v_call: TRBV6-5; clone_size: .; cdr3_nt: TGTGCCAGCAGTTACTCTGGCCCCCAACCCAACAATGAGCAGTTCTTC; cdr3_aa: CASSYSGPQPNNEQFF
d_call: .; j_call: TRBJ2-5; v_call: TRBV15; clone_size: .; cdr3_nt: TGTGCCACCAGCAGATCAGGGCAGAGAGAAGAGACCCAGTACTTC; cdr3_aa: CATSRSGQREETQYF
d_call: .; j_call: TRBJ2-1; v_call: TRBV7-8; clone_size: .; cdr3_nt: TGTGCCAGCAGCTTAAGTGCGGTCGGCGTTAACAATGAGCAGTTCTTC; cdr3_aa: CASSLSAVGVNNEQFF
d_call: .; j_call: TRBJ2-2; v_call: TRBV6-1; clone_size: .; cdr3_nt: TGTGCCAGCAGTGGCCTTACAGGGCGCGGCACCGGGGAGCTGTTTTTT; cdr3_aa: CASSGLTGRGTGELFF
d_call: .; j_call: TRBJ1-4; v_call: TRBV4-3; clone_size: .; cdr3_nt: TGCGCCAGCAGCCAACTGTGGTCCCTCGGTCCCGCAACTAATGAAAAACTGTTTTTT; cdr3_aa: CASSQLWSLGPATNEKLFF
d_call: .; j_call: TRBJ2-2; v_call: TRBV30; clone_size: many; cdr3_nt: TGTGCCTGGACTACCAAGGGACTGGACACCGGGGAGCTGTTTTTT; cdr3_aa: CAWTTKGLDTGELFF
d_call: .; j_call: TRBJ2-7; v_call: TRBV6-1; clone_size: once; cdr3_nt: TGTGCCAGCAGTTCCCAGGACAGACCAAACTACGAGCAGTACTTC; cdr3_aa: CASSSQDRPNYEQYF
d_call: TRBD2; j_call: TRBJ2-2; v_call: TRBV5-1; clone_size: .; cdr3_nt: TGCGCCAGCAGCCCAAAACGTCGACTAGCGGGAAATAACACCGGGGAGCTGTTTTTT; cdr3_aa: CASSPKRRLAGNNTGELFF
d_call: .; j_call: TRBJ2-1; v_call: TRBV9; clone_size: .; cdr3_nt: TGTGCCAGCAGCGTTACTAGCTCCCCGAGCTCCTACAATGAGCAGTTCTTC; cdr3_aa: CASSVTSSPSSYNEQFF
d_call: TRBD1; j_call: TRBJ1-5; v_call: TRBV4-1; clone_size: .; cdr3_nt: TGCGCCAGCAGCCATCCGGGACAGGGGGAGCCCCAGCATTTT; cdr3_aa: CASSHPGQGEPQHF